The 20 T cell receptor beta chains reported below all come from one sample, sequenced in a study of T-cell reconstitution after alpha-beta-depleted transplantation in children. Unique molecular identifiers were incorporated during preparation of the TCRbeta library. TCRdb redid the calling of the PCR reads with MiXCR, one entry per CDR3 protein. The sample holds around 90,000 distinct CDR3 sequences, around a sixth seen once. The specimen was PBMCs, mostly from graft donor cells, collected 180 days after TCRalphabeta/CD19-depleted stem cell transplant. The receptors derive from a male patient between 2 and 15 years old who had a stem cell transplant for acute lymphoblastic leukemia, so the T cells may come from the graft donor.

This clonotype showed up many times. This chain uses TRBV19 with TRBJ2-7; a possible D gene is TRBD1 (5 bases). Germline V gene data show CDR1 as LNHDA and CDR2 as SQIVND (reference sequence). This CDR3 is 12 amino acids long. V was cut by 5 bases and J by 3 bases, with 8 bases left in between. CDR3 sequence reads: CASSGQGYEQYF. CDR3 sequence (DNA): TGTGCCAGTAGTGGGCAGGGCTACGAGCAGTACTTC.

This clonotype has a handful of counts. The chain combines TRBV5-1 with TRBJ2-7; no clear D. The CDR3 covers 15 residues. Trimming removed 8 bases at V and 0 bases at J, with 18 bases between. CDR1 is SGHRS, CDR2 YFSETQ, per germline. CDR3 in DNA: TGCGCCAGTACGCAATCCAGGCTGACCTCCTACGAGCAGTACTTC. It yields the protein CASTQSRLTSYEQYF.

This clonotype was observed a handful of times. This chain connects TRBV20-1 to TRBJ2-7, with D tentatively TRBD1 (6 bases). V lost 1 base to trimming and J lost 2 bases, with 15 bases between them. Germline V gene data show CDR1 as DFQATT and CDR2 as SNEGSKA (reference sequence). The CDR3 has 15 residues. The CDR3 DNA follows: TGCAGTGCTAGAGTCTTTAGGCAGGGGCCCTACGAGCAGTACTTC. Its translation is CSARVFRQGPYEQYF.

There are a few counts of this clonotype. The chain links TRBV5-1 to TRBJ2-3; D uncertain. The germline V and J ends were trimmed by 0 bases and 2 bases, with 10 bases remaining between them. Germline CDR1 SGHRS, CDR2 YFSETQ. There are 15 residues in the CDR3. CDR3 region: CASSLVLVPTDTQYF. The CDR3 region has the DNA TGCGCCAGCAGCTTGGTTTTAGTACCCACAGATACGCAGTATTTT.

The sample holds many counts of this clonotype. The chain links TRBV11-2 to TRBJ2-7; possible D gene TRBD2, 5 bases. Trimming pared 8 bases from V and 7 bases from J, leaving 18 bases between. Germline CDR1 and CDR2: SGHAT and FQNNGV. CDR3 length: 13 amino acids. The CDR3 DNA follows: TGTGCCAGCGGAGGTCGAGGACGGCGAGAGCAGTACTTC. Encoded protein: CASGGRGRREQYF.

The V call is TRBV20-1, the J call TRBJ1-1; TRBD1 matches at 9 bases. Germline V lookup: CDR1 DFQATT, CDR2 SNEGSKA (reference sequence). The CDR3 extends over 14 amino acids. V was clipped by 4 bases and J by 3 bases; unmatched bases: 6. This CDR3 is CSAIPGQGYTEAFF. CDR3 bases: TGCAGTGCTATTCCTGGACAGGGGTACACTGAAGCTTTCTTT.

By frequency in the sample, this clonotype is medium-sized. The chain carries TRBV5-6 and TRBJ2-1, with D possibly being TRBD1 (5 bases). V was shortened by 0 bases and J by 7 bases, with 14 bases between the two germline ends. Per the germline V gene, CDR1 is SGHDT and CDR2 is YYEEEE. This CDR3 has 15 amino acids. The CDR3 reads CASSLVVTGGNEQFF. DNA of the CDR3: TGTGCCAGCAGCTTGGTCGTAACAGGCGGAAATGAGCAGTTCTTC. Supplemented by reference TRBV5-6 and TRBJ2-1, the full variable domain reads DAGVTQSPTHLIKTRGQQVTLRCSPKSGHDTVSWYQQALGQGPQFIFQYYEEEERQRGNFPDRFSGHQFPNYSSELNVNALLLGDSALYLCASSLVVTGGNEQFFGPGTRLTVL.

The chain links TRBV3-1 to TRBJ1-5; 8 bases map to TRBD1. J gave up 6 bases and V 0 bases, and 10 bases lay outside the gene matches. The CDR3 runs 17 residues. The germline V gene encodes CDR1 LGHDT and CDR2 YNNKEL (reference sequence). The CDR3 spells CASSQDFPGGFTQPQHF. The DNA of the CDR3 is TGTGCCAGCAGCCAAGATTTCCCAGGGGGCTTCACTCAGCCCCAGCATTTT. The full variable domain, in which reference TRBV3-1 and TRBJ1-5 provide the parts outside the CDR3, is DTAVSQTPKYLVTQMGNDKSIKCEQNLGHDTMYWYKQDSKKFLKIMFSYNNKELIINETVPNRFSPKSPDKAHLNLHINSLELGDSAVYFCASSQDFPGGFTQPQHFGDGTRLSIL.

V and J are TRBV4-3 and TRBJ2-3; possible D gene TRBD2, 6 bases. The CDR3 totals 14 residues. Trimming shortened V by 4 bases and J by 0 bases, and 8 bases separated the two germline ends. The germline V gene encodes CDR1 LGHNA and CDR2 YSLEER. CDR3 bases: TGCGCCAGCAGCCGCGCGGGGAGCACAGATACGCAGTATTTT. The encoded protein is CASSRAGSTDTQYF.

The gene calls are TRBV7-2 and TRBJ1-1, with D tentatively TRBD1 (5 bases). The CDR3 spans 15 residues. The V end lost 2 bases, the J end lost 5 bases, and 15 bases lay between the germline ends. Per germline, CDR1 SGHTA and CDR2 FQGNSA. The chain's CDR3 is CASSLQFEGATEAFF. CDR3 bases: TGTGCCAGCAGCTTACAGTTCGAAGGGGCGACTGAAGCTTTCTTT.

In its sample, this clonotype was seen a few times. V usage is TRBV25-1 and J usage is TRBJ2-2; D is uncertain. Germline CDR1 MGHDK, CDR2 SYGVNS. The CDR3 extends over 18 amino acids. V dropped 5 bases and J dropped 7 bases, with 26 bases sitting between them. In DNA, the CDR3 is TGTGCCAGCAGTCCCTTGACTCCCCCGACGGGTACTGACGGGGAGCTGTTTTTT. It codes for CASSPLTPPTGTDGELFF.

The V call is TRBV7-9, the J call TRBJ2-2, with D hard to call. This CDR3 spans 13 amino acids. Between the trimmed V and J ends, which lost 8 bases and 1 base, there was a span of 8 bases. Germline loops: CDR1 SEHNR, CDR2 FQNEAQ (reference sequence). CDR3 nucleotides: TGTGCCAGCTTGCCAGGGAACACCGGGGAGCTGTTTTTT. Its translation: CASLPGNTGELFF.

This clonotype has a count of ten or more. CDR3 sequence (DNA): TGTGCCACCAGCAGCCGGGGAGACTATGGCTACACCTTC. Translating it yields CATSSRGDYGYTF. V usage is TRBV15 and J usage is TRBJ1-2, with no clear D. Trimming removed 3 bases at V and 3 bases at J, with 8 bases between. The CDR3 is 13 amino acids. Germline V gene lookup returns CDR1 LNHNV and CDR2 YYDKDF (reference sequence).

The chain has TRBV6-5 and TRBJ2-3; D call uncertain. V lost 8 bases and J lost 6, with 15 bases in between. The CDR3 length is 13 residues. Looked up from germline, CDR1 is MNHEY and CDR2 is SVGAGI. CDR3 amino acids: CASQLRNYDTQYF. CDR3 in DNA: TGTGCCAGCCAATTACGAAACTATGATACGCAGTATTTT.

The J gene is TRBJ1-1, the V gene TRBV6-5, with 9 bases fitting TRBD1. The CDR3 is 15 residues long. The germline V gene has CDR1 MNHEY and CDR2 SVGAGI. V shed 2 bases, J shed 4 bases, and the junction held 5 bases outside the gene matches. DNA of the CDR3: TGTGCCAGCAGTTACGGGGACAGGGTCGGCACTGAAGCTTTCTTT. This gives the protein CASSYGDRVGTEAFF.

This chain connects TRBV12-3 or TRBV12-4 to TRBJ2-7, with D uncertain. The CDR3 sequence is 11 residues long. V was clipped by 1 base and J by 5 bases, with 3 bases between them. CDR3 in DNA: TGTGCCAGCAGTTTAGACCACGAGCAGTACTTC. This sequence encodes CASSLDHEQYF.

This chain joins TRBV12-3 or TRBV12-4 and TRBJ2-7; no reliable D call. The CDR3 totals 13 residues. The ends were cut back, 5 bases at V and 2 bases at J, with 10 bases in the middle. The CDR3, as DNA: TGTGCCAGCAGTCGGTCTGGAGCCTACGAGCAGTACTTC. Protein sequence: CASSRSGAYEQYF.

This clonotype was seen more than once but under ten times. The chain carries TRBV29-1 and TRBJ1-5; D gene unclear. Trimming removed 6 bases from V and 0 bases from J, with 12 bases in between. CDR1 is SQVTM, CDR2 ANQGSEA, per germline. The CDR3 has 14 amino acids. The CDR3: CSVRGKYSNQPQHF. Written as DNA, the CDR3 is TGCAGCGTGCGGGGAAAATATAGCAATCAGCCCCAGCATTTT. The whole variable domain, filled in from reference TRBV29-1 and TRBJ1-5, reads SAVISQKPSRDICQRGTSLTIQCQVDSQVTMMFWYRQQPGQSLTLIATANQGSEATYESGFVIDKFPISRPNLTFSTLTVSNMSPEDSSIYLCSVRGKYSNQPQHFGDGTRLSIL.

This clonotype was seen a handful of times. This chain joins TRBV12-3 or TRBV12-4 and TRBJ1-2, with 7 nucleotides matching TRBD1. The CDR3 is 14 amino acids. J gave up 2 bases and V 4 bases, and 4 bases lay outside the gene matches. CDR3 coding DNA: TGTGCCAGCAGTTCCCAACAGGGGAACTATGGCTACACCTTC. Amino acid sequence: CASSSQQGNYGYTF.

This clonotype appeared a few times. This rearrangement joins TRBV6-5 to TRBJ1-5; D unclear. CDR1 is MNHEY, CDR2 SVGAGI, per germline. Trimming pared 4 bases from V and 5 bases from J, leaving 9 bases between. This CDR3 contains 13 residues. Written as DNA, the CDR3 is TGTGCCAGCAGTTCCGAGAAACATCAGCCCCAGCATTTT. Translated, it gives CASSSEKHQPQHF.